The 5 T cell receptor beta chains listed next were all sequenced from one sample in a study of cytomegalovirus exposure and HLA in healthy donors. Amplification used 60 Vbeta primers and 13 Jbeta primers. Assay: immunoSEQ multiplex PCR; the TCRdb copy retains only in-frame clones and omits some. The table has tens of thousands of clones, roughly 78% seen once. The sequencing sample was made of PBMCs. Receptors were obtained from a man aged 30 to 45 in good health and CMV-seronegative.

CDR3 bases: TGCAGCGTTGTTCCCCTTAGAGATACGCAGTATTTT. Translated: CSVVPLRDTQYF. The J gene is TRBJ2-3, the V gene TRBV29-1; D is uncertain. Germline lookup yields CDR1 SQVTM and CDR2 ANQGSEA. Deletions cut 4 bases from V and 5 bases from J, with 10 bases between. The CDR3 is made up of 12 amino acids.

This chain joins TRBV5-1 and TRBJ1-1, with a possible D match to TRBD1 (5 bases). Trimming cost V 7 bases and J 7 bases, with 20 bases left between them. The CDR3 has 14 residues. Per germline, CDR1 SGHRS and CDR2 YFSETQ. Here the CDR3 DNA reads TGCGCCAGCCGGTTCAGGGCCGTTGTCGGTGAAGCTTTCTTT. It specifies CASRFRAVVGEAFF.

The chain uses TRBV6-1 and TRBJ1-4, with 10 bases identical to TRBD1. Germline loops: CDR1 MNHNS, CDR2 SASEGT. CDR3 length: 13 amino acids. Trimming at V came to 5 bases and at J to 7 bases, leaving 1 base not matched to a gene. For the CDR3, the DNA is TGTGCCAGCAGTTGGGACAGGGGTGAAAAACTGTTTTTT. Translation: CASSWDRGEKLFF.

The chain employs TRBV11-2 and TRBJ2-1, with 10 bases lining up with TRBD2. Germline V gene data show CDR1 as SGHAT and CDR2 as FQNNGV. Trimming removed 5 bases from V and 6 bases from J; junction bases left unmatched: 7. The length of the CDR3 is 15 residues. CDR3: CASSRSSGSFNEQFF. DNA for the CDR3: TGTGCCAGCAGCCGCTCTAGCGGGAGTTTCAATGAGCAGTTCTTC.

The chain carries TRBV21-1 and TRBJ2-5; TRBD1, the table's D call, lacks a check against the DNA. TRBV21-1 is annotated as a pseudogene. The CDR3 is 14 residues long. The CDR3 loop is CASSNGQPEGTQYF. DNA of the CDR3: TGTGCCAGCAGCAACGGACAGCCCGAAGGGACCCAGTACTTC.